This TCR beta chain was identified in a study of blood T cell repertoires in COVID-19. Study as a whole: The study drew acute and convalescent COVID-19 samples from the United States, Italy and Spain. T cells, B-cell-depleted T cells, or PBMCs supplied cDNA or gDNA.

During active infection, Seattle patients enrolled and were then monitored through disease. V lost 6 bases to trimming and J lost 7 bases; unmatched junction nucleotides: 5. CDR1 and CDR2 (germline): MNHEY, SVGAGI. The CDR3 consists of 14 residues. This clone has a single count. Different DNA sequences within this sample yield the same CDR3. In the original workflow: Amplification of reference gene primers was used by the study to estimate nucleated cell counts. Produced via immunoSEQ multiplex PCR; TCRdb's table is partial and in-frame only. The V and J calls and clone size are taken from that table; D and trimming were inferred from the DNA. The table has about 200,000 clones, more than 85% seen once; the top ten hold approximately 10%.

This clonotype was obtained from a woman aged 45 to 65 with COVID-19, enrolled during active disease. The chain employs TRBV6-5 and TRBJ1-6, with 8 bases aligning to TRBD1. Sequenced sample: peripheral blood. This CDR3 is CASRGTGRNSPLHF. DNA for the CDR3: TGTGCCAGCAGGGGGACAGGAAGAAATTCACCCCTCCACTTT.